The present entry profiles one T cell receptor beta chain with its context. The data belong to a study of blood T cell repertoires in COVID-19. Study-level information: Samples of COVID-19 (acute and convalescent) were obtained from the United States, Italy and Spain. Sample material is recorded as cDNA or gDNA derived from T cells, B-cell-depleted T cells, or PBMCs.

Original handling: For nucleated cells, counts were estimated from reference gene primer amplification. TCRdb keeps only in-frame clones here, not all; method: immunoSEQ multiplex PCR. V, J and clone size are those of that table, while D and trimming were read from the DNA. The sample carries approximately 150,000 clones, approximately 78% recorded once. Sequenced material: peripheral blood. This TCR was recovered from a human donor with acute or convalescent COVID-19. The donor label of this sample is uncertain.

CDR3: CASSEQGAKNIQYF. For the CDR3, the DNA is TGTGCCAGCTCAGAGCAGGGGGCCAAAAACATTCAGTACTTC. V and J are TRBV18 and TRBJ2-4, with a possible D match to TRBD1 (6 bases). Trimming stripped 5 bases from V and 1 base from J, with 9 bases between. From germline, CDR1 is KGHSH and CDR2 LQKENI. The CDR3 runs 14 residues.